Below are 6 T cell receptor beta chains sequenced from a single sample in a study of blood T cells in healthy people across ages. Using a J-beta primer mix together with a sample-barcoded 5' primer, a second PCR was run for roughly 6 to 11 cycles. One entry per CDR3 protein results from TCRdb running MiXCR on the 5' RACE reads. The table shows 1 million to 1.2 million distinct CDR3 sequences, with roughly two fifths occurring only once. Sequencing input: blood. These receptors all stem from a man aged 18 to 29 in good health.

V usage is TRBV10-3 and J usage is TRBJ1-2, with 8 bases fitting TRBD1. The CDR3 has 13 residues. Germline V gene sequence: CDR1 ENHRY, CDR2 SYGVKD. V dropped 6 bases and J dropped 4; count of bases not matched to a gene: 4. CDR3 residues: CAIRGTGGYGYTF. CDR3 nucleotides: TGTGCCATCAGAGGGACAGGCGGCTATGGCTACACCTTC.

The rearrangement joins TRBV20-1 to TRBJ2-3; the D gene is possibly TRBD2 (6 bases). Looked up from germline, CDR1 is DFQATT and CDR2 is SNEGSKA (reference sequence). Trimming pared 3 bases from V and 0 bases from J, leaving 13 bases between. The CDR3 is made up of 15 amino acids. The CDR3 coding sequence is TGCAGTGCTAGGTCCCGCGGGACTAGCACAGATACGCAGTATTTT. Protein sequence: CSARSRGTSTDTQYF.

This clonotype has only a few counts. The chain links TRBV27 to TRBJ1-2; a weak D match, TRBD1 (5 bases). CDR1 and CDR2 (germline): MNHEY, SMNVEV (reference sequence). The length of the CDR3 is 16 residues. V was pared by 3 bases and J by 4 bases, with 18 bases between. The CDR3 DNA is TGTGCCAGCAGTTTCCTCGACCGGTTGGGGACCTATGGCTACACCTTC. Protein sequence: CASSFLDRLGTYGYTF.

The chain couples TRBV12-3 or TRBV12-4 to TRBJ2-3, with 7 nucleotides matching TRBD2. The CDR3 consists of 14 residues. Trimming removed 7 bases from V and 6 bases from J; junction bases left unmatched: 10. The DNA of the CDR3 is TGTGCCAGCACCGAAGGGGCGGGAGCGGATACGCAGTATTTT. Protein: CASTEGAGADTQYF.

By share, this clonotype ranks as medium-sized. V and J are TRBV12-3 or TRBV12-4 and TRBJ2-3; D remains unclear. The ends were cut back, 6 bases at V and 3 bases at J, with 4 bases in the middle. This CDR3 contains 11 residues. CDR3 sequence reads: CASRLTDTQYF. The CDR3, as DNA: TGTGCCAGCAGACTAACAGATACGCAGTATTTT.

This clonotype was seen a few times. The chain uses TRBV9 and TRBJ1-2, with D unclear. The CDR3 extends over 13 amino acids. Per germline, CDR1 SGDLS and CDR2 YYNGEE. V lost 6 bases to trimming and J lost 4 bases, with 13 bases between them. CDR3 region: CASTQDRGYGYTF. DNA for the CDR3: TGTGCCAGCACTCAAGACCGTGGCTATGGCTACACCTTC.